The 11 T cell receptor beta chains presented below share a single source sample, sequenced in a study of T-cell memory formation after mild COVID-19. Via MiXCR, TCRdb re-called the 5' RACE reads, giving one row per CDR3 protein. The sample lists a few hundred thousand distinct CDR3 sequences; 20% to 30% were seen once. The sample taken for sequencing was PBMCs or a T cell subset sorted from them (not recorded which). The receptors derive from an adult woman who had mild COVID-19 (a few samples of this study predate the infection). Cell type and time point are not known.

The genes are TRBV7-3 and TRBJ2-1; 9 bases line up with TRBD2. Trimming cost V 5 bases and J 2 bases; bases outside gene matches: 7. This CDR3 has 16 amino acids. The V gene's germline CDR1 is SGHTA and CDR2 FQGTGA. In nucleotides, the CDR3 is TGTGCCAGCAGCCCGACGCGGGGGGGCCCCTACAATGAGCAGTTCTTC. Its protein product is CASSPTRGGPYNEQFF.

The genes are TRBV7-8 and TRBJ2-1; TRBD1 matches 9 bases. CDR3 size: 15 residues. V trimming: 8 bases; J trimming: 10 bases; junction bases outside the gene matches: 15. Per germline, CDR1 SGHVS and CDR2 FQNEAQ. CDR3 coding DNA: TGTGCCAGCGGAATAGGACAGGGGAGTACAAAAGAGCAGTTCTTC. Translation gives CASGIGQGSTKEQFF.

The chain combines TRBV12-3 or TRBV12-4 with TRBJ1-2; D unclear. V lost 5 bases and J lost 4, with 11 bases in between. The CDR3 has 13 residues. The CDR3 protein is CASSTLMGYGYTF. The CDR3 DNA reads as TGTGCCAGCAGTACCCTTATGGGCTATGGCTACACCTTC.

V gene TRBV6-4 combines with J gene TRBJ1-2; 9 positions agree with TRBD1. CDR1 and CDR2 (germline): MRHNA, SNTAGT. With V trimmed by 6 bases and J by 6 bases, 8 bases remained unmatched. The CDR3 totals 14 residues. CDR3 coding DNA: TGTGCCAGCAGAGCCACAGGGGGCTCAGATGGCTACACCTTC. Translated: CASRATGGSDGYTF.

CDR3 coding DNA: TGTGCCAGCAGCTTACCCGGGACAGGGAGCTTGCGTGAGCAGTTCTTC. It yields the protein CASSLPGTGSLREQFF. The J gene is TRBJ2-1, the V gene TRBV7-6; TRBD1 matches 9 bases. Looked up from germline, CDR1 is SGHVS and CDR2 is FNYEAQ. The CDR3 contains 16 residues. Trimming removed 2 bases from V and 9 bases from J; junction bases left unmatched: 11.

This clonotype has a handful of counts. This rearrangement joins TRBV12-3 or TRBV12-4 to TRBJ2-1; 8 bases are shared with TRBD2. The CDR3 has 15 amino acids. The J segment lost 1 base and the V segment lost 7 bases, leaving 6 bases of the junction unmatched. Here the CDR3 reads CASIQSGGSYNEQFF. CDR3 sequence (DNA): TGTGCCAGCATTCAAAGCGGGGGATCCTACAATGAGCAGTTCTTC.

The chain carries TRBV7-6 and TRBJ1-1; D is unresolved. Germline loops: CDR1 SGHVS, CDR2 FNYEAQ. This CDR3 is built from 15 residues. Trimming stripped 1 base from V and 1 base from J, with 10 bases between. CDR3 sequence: CASSLGETPNTEAFF. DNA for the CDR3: TGTGCCAGCAGCTTAGGGGAGACACCGAACACTGAAGCTTTCTTT.

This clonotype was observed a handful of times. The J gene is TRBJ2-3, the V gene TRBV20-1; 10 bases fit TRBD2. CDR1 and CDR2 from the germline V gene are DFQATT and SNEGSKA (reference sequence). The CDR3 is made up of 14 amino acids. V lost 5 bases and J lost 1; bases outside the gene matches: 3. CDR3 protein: CSALGLAGTDTQYF. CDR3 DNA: TGCAGTGCTTTAGGACTAGCGGGCACAGATACGCAGTATTTT.

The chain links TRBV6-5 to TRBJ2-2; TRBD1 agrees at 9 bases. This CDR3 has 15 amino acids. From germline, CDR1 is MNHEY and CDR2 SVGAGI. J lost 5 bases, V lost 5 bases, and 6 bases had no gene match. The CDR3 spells CASSAGQGRTGELFF. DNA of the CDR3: TGTGCCAGCAGTGCCGGACAGGGGAGAACCGGGGAGCTGTTTTTT.

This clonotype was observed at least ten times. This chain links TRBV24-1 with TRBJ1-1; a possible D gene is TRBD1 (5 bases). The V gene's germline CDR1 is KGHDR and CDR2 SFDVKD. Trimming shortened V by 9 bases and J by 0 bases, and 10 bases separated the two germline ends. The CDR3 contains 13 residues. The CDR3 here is CATVGTMNTEAFF. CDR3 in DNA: TGTGCCACCGTGGGGACCATGAACACTGAAGCTTTCTTT.

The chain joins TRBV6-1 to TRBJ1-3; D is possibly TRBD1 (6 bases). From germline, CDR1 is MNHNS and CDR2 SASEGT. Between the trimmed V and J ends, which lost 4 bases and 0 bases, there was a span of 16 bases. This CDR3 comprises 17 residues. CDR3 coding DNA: TGTGCCAGCAGTGTTTCCAGCCGGGGGGCCTCTGGAAACACCATATATTTT. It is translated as CASSVSSRGASGNTIYF.